This TCR beta chain was sequenced in a study of Tregs in tolerant kidney transplant recipients. General observations from the study: The small number of patients limits these findings pending further validation. This study did not directly address biological reproducibility. Expanding Tregs on activated donor B cells appeared to best identify donor-specific TCRbeta clones.

Unstimulated regulatory T cells (CD4+CD25+CD127-), CD4+CD25- non-regulatory cells, CD4 and CD8 cells were FACS-sorted from thawed PBMCs. Notes on this clone: The antigen remains unidentified.

TCRdb's table, derived via immunoSEQ multiplex PCR, lists solely in-frame clones and lacks some. The table includes about 120,000 clones, roughly 93% detected once. Sequencing was performed on CD4+ T cells from blood. The clonotype comes from a human donor in good health.

In DNA, the CDR3 is TGTGCCAGCAGCGTAGGGTCGGGGACAGGGGGAAGGGATACGCAGTATTTT. Its translation: CASSVGSGTGGRDTQYF. The genes are TRBV9 and TRBJ2-3; 11 bases are shared with TRBD1. Looked up from germline, CDR1 is SGDLS and CDR2 is YYNGEE. The trim removed 0 bases at V and 6 bases at J, leaving 9 bases unmatched. The CDR3 has 17 amino acids.